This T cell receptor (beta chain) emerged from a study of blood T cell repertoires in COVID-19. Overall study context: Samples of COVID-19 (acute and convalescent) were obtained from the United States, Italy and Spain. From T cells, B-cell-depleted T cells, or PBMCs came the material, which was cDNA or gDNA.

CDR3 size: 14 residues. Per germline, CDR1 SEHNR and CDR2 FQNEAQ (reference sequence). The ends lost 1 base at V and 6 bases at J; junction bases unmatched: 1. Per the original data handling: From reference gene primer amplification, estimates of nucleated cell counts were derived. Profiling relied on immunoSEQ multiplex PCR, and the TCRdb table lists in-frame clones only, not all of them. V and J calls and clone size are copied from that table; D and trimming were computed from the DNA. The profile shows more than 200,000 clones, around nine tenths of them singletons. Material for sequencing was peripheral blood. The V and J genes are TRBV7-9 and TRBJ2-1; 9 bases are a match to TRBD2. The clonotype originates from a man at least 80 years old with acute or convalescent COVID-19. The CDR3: CASSLGTSANEQFF. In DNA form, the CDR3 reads TGTGCCAGCAGCTTAGGGACTAGCGCCAATGAGCAGTTCTTC.